This TCR beta chain is from a study of blood T cell repertoires in COVID-19. CDR3 length equals 14 residues. The germline V gene has CDR1 SGHDN and CDR2 FVKESK. V was trimmed by 5 bases and J by 4 bases, leaving 14 bases between them. As handled by the study authors: Counts of nucleated cells, estimated from reference gene primer amplification, were obtained. Repertoires were generated with immunoSEQ multiplex PCR, while TCRdb's copy carries only in-frame clones and drops some. For V, J and clone size, that table is used; D and trimming come from the DNA. The data show some 260,000 clones, about 86% seen once. Participants were aged about 18 to 90 years, lived in some 23 US areas, and enrolled virtually. Allocation to cohorts depended on clinical history reported by the participants.

V usage is TRBV14 and J usage is TRBJ1-2; perhaps TRBD1 as D (6 bases). This receptor was obtained from a man aged 25-40 years with acute COVID-19. The sample comprised PBMCs or T cells enriched from blood (not recorded which). CDR3 protein: CASSGPGQIYGYTF. The CDR3 nucleotides are TGTGCCAGCAGCGGACCGGGACAAATCTATGGCTACACCTTC.